The clone carrying this T cell receptor (beta chain) was counted only a few times. Its antigen remains unknown. Mismatch with germline at one junction end may stem from a read error. The record originates from a study of metastatic and nonmetastatic thyroid tumors. About the research overall: Thyroid patients, malignant and benign, had repertoires compared across blood and tumor or nodule tissue. Study outcomes and limitations: Benign nodules were reported to have significantly lower TCR beta diversity than malignant thyroid tumors, in blood and tumor.

Per the original data handling: It was from CDR3 differences across clinicopathological groups that a distant-metastasis classifier for papillary thyroid cancer was built. TCRdb redid the clone calls on the PCR reads using MiXCR. What appears here as the V and J calls and clone size reflects TCRdb's work, not the paper's. The table records about 41,000 clones, less than 35% of them present only once. No treatment of any kind had been given to any patient before thyroid surgery. The CDR3 extends over 13 amino acids. The germline gives CDR1 MDHEN, CDR2 SYDVKM. Material: blood. The chain links TRBV28 to TRBJ2-7; D unresolved. The sequence was collected from a male donor with papillary thyroid cancer or a benign thyroid nodule (not recorded which). Some clones in this sample may be carry-over from other donors' samples. The CDR3 nucleotides are TGTGCCAGCAGATTATGGCCTTCCGACGAGCAGTACTTC. Amino acid sequence: CASRLWPSDEQYF.